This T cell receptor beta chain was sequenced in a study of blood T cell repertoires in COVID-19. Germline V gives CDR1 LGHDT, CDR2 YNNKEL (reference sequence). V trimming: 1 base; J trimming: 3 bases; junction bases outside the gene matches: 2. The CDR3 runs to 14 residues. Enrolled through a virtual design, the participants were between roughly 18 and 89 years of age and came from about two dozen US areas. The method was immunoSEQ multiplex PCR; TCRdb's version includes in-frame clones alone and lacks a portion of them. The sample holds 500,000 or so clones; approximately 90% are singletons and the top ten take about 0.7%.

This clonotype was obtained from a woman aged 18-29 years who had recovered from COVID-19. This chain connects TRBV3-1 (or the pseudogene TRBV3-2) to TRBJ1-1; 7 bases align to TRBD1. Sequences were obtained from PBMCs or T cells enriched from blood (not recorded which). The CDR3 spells CASSQVDRDTEAFF. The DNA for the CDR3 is TGTGCCAGCAGCCAAGTCGACAGGGACACTGAAGCTTTCTTT.